A single count supports the clone carrying this TCR beta chain. Its antigen is currently unknown. This entry is derived from a study of T cells in localized non-small cell lung cancer. Study results and limitations: Because researchers sequenced only one region of the tumor, heterogeneity is still possible. Uninvolved adjacent lung had more T cell clonality than any other tissue, topping tumor. Among the top 100 tumor clones, a median approximately 62 appeared in adjacent lung. Higher blood T cell density tracked longer overall survival.

Assay: immunoSEQ multiplex PCR; the TCRdb copy retains only in-frame clones and omits some. The sample lists approximately 70,000 clones, roughly nine tenths occurring once. This CDR3 is 17 amino acids long. The junction had 4 bases not matched to a gene; V was cut back by 4 bases and J by 1 base. CDR1 SGHTA and CDR2 FQGNSA come from the germline V gene. The chain employs TRBV7-2 and TRBJ2-2, with 12 bases that match TRBD2. The source of this sequence is a male donor older than 55 with stage III squamous cell lung carcinoma. The sequencing used peripheral blood, collected before any cancer treatment. The CDR3 reads CASSSTSGGLNTGELFF. Here the CDR3 DNA reads TGTGCCAGCAGCTCGACTAGCGGGGGCCTGAACACCGGGGAGCTGTTTTTT.